The 19 T cell receptor beta chains presented below share a single source sample, sequenced in a study of T cell clones after liver transplantation. Method: immunoSEQ multiplex PCR; TCRdb's copy keeps in-frame clones and lacks some. This table holds about 120,000 clones, 90% found once. The source was CD4+ T cells from blood, collected 12 months after liver transplant. These receptors were obtained from a human patient who received a liver transplant. Some of the T cells might come from the graft donor.

The chain links TRBV5-8 to TRBJ2-1; 10 bases fit TRBD1. The junction had 9 bases not matched to a gene; V was cut back by 7 bases and J by 8 bases. The CDR3 is made up of 14 amino acids. Germline-derived CDR1 and CDR2 are SGHTS and YDEGEE. This CDR3 is CASSRDRGRDEQFF. The CDR3 bases are TGTGCCAGCTCTCGGGACAGGGGACGGGATGAGCAGTTCTTC.

The chain carries TRBV7-8 and TRBJ1-1; D is ambiguous. The CDR3 runs 16 residues. The V gene lost 5 bases and the J gene lost 1 base, with 17 bases spanning the gap. CDR1 is SGHVS, CDR2 FQNEAQ, per germline. CDR3 amino acids: CASSSRRIGPNTEAFF. The CDR3, as DNA: TGTGCCAGCAGCAGCCGCAGGATCGGGCCGAACACTGAAGCTTTCTTT.

The J gene is TRBJ1-2, the V gene TRBV5-4; a weak D match, TRBD1 (5 bases). Per germline, CDR1 SGHNT and CDR2 YYREEE (reference sequence). The ends were cut back, 4 bases at V and 7 bases at J, with 14 bases in the middle. The CDR3 extends over 13 amino acids. The CDR3 spells CASSPRQGGGYTF. CDR3 in DNA: TGTGCCAGCAGCCCGAGGCAGGGCGGTGGCTACACCTTC.

The gene calls are TRBV5-1 and TRBJ2-7; 9 nucleotides align to TRBD1. Germline assignment: CDR1 SGHRS and CDR2 YFSETQ. Trimming removed 3 bases from V and 6 bases from J; junction bases left unmatched: 7. The CDR3 runs 14 residues. The CDR3: CASSSGTGLSEQYF. The CDR3 coding sequence is TGCGCCAGCAGCTCCGGGACAGGGTTAAGCGAGCAGTACTTC.

The chain couples TRBV9 to TRBJ1-5; no firm D call. Trimming took off 0 bases at V and 3 bases at J, with 10 bases between the two ends. The germline gives CDR1 SGDLS, CDR2 YYNGEE. The CDR3 has 15 amino acids. The CDR3 reads CASSVVADFNQPQHF. The CDR3 bases are TGTGCCAGCAGCGTAGTGGCAGACTTCAATCAGCCCCAGCATTTT.

This sequence joins TRBV7-9 and TRBJ1-3, with D tentatively TRBD1 (5 bases). Between the trimmed V and J ends, which lost 1 base and 2 bases, there was a span of 6 bases. Germline V gene data show CDR1 as SEHNR and CDR2 as FQNEAQ (reference sequence). The CDR3 runs 14 residues. CDR3 nucleotide sequence: TGTGCCAGCAGCTTAGTAGGGGCTGGAAACACCATATATTTT. Translated: CASSLVGAGNTIYF.

This clone occurred many times. CDR3 sequence: CASRASGGRNQPQHF. Written as DNA, the CDR3 is TGTGCCAGCAGGGCATCAGGCGGGCGCAATCAGCCCCAGCATTTT. The gene calls are TRBV27 and TRBJ1-5; no definite D call. V lost 6 bases to trimming and J lost 2 bases, with 14 bases between them. Per germline, CDR1 MNHEY and CDR2 SMNVEV (reference sequence). CDR3 length: 15 residues.

The chain recombines TRBV9 with TRBJ2-5; the match to TRBD1 covers 7 bases. After removal of 2 bases from V and 0 bases from J, the junction contained 4 bases not matched to a gene. The germline V gene has CDR1 SGDLS and CDR2 YYNGEE. This CDR3 is built from 15 residues. The chain's CDR3 is CASSVGTAYQETQYF. The CDR3 coding sequence is TGTGCCAGCAGCGTGGGGACAGCGTACCAAGAGACCCAGTACTTC.

This chain joins TRBV19 and TRBJ1-3, with D unresolved. The germline V gene has CDR1 LNHDA and CDR2 SQIVND (reference sequence). There are 16 residues in the CDR3. Trimming removed 1 base from V and 0 bases from J, with 10 bases in between. The CDR3 here is CASSIVLDASGNTIYF. CDR3 bases: TGTGCCAGTAGTATAGTTCTGGATGCCTCTGGAAACACCATATATTTT.

The rearrangement uses TRBV4-1 and TRBJ1-4; D unresolved. The CDR3 is 13 amino acids. V dropped 8 bases and J dropped 7 bases, with 14 bases sitting between them. Germline V gene sequence: CDR1 MGHRA, CDR2 YSYEKL. The CDR3 nucleotides read TGCGCCAGCGAAGGGTATAAAAGTGAAAAACTGTTTTTT. Protein: CASEGYKSEKLFF.

This clone was found a few times. The chain uses TRBV19 and TRBJ1-2; 10 bases are shared with TRBD1. The CDR3 covers 15 residues. The germline V gene encodes CDR1 LNHDA and CDR2 SQIVND (reference sequence). V shed 1 base, J shed 6 bases, and the junction held 5 bases outside the gene matches. The CDR3 DNA reads TGTGCCAGTAGTATAGCTGAGGGACAGGGGAATGGCTACACCTTC. Its protein is CASSIAEGQGNGYTF.

V usage is TRBV5-1 and J usage is TRBJ2-7, with TRBD2 matching 15 bases. V lost 4 bases and J lost 6; bases outside the gene matches: 5. The CDR3 spans 15 residues. CDR1 and CDR2 from the germline V gene are SGHRS and YFSETQ. CDR3 sequence: CASSPGLAGGIEQYF. DNA for the CDR3: TGCGCCAGCAGCCCAGGACTAGCGGGAGGGATCGAGCAGTACTTC.

The chain joins TRBV28 to TRBJ2-7, with 14 positions matching TRBD2. Germline V CDR1 and CDR2: MDHEN, SYDVKM. V dropped 2 bases and J dropped 6; count of bases not matched to a gene: 9. The CDR3 consists of 17 residues. CDR3 sequence reads: CASSLTGLAGDSREQYF. The CDR3 region has the DNA TGTGCCAGCAGTTTAACGGGACTAGCGGGAGATAGTCGCGAGCAGTACTTC.

CDR3 nucleotides: TGTGCCAGCAGTTCACCAGCGGGGGGGAACACAGATACGCAGTATTTT. This gives the protein CASSSPAGGNTDTQYF. The chain joins TRBV27 to TRBJ2-3; TRBD2 matches at 10 bases. The CDR3 has 16 amino acids. Germline V gives CDR1 MNHEY, CDR2 SMNVEV (reference sequence). Losses at the gene ends were 4 bases for V and 2 bases for J; bases not matched to a gene: 6.

J is TRBJ2-1 and V is TRBV7-2; D remains unclear. V lost 2 bases to trimming and J lost 1 base, with 9 bases between them. The CDR3 sequence is 15 residues long. The germline gives CDR1 SGHTA, CDR2 FQGNSA. CDR3 sequence: CASSLSGASYNEQFF. DNA of the CDR3: TGTGCCAGCAGCTTAAGTGGAGCTTCCTACAATGAGCAGTTCTTC.

The chain carries TRBV12-5 and TRBJ2-7; no definite D call. Germline CDR1 and CDR2: LGHNT and FRNRAP. V dropped 1 base and J dropped 6 bases, with 10 bases sitting between them. The CDR3 is made up of 13 amino acids. CDR3 region: CASGLEPEAEQYF. The DNA of the CDR3 is TGTGCTAGTGGTTTGGAACCCGAGGCCGAGCAGTACTTC.

The J gene is TRBJ1-6, the V gene TRBV27; a weak D match, TRBD1 (6 bases). The germline V and J ends were trimmed by 2 bases and 10 bases, with 15 bases remaining between them. CDR1 and CDR2 from the germline V gene are MNHEY and SMNVEV (reference sequence). CDR3 length: 15 residues. DNA of the CDR3: TGTGCCAGCAGTTTAGGATCTATTAGGGGGTCACCCCTCCACTTT. This translates into CASSLGSIRGSPLHF.

The J gene is TRBJ1-1, the V gene TRBV21-1. TRBV21-1 is a pseudogene locus. The CDR3 contains 16 residues. The CDR3 DNA reads as TGTGCCAGCAGCAAAGCGCTGCGGCGGGAGAGGACTGAAGCTTTCTTT. It encodes CASSKALRRERTEAFF.

The genes are TRBV6-1 and TRBJ1-5; D not certain. The germline V gene encodes CDR1 MNHNS and CDR2 SASEGT. V was cut by 4 bases and J by 1 base, with 2 bases left in between. CDR3 size: 12 residues. In DNA form, the CDR3 reads TGTGCCAGCAGTGTGAGCAATCAGCCCCAGCATTTT. Translating it yields CASSVSNQPQHF.